These 16 T cell receptor beta chains originate from one sample sequenced in a study of T cells after posttransplantation cyclophosphamide. TCRdb's table, derived via immunoSEQ multiplex PCR, lists solely in-frame clones and lacks some. Of 20,000 to 25,000 clones in the sample, about 76% are singletons; the top ten hold approximately 0.59%. What was sequenced was memory CD4+ T cells sorted from PBMCs. These receptors all stem from an older woman in good health, CMV-negative, and a related stem cell transplant donor.

This clone was detected a few times. CDR3 sequence reads: CASSVVAGGLRDNEQFF. The CDR3 nucleotides read TGTGCCAGCAGCGTAGTAGCAGGGGGGCTTCGGGACAATGAGCAGTTCTTC. This chain connects TRBV9 to TRBJ2-1; possible D gene TRBD1, 7 bases. The CDR3 is made up of 17 amino acids. Germline assignment: CDR1 SGDLS and CDR2 YYNGEE. Trimming removed 0 bases from V and 5 bases from J, with 18 bases in between.

The genes are TRBV19 and TRBJ1-5; 9 bases are a match to TRBD1. Germline V CDR1 and CDR2: LNHDA, SQIVND (reference sequence). V lost 6 bases to trimming and J lost 3 bases; unmatched junction nucleotides: 12. The CDR3 is 17 residues long. CDR3: CASRGGLGTGSNQPQHF. CDR3 DNA: TGTGCCAGTAGGGGGGGATTGGGGACAGGGTCCAATCAGCCCCAGCATTTT.

The genes are TRBV28 and TRBJ1-2, with TRBD1 as a possible D gene (5 bases). Germline V CDR1 and CDR2: MDHEN, SYDVKM. This CDR3 comprises 13 residues. The V end was cut by 3 bases, the J end by 4 bases, with 9 bases between. CDR3 residues: CASSLGQTYGYTF. CDR3 DNA sequence: TGTGCCAGCAGTTTGGGGCAGACCTATGGCTACACCTTC.

The J gene is TRBJ1-2, the V gene TRBV28; 9 bases fit TRBD1. Germline values: CDR1 MDHEN, CDR2 SYDVKM. The V and J ends lost 6 bases and 7 bases, in that order; junction bases with no gene match: 12. The CDR3 extends over 15 amino acids. The DNA for the CDR3 is TGTGCCAGCAGAACTTCCGGGACAGGGCGGGGTGGCTACACCTTC. This translates into CASRTSGTGRGGYTF.

The rearrangement uses TRBV5-1 and TRBJ2-1; TRBD1 aligns across 8 bases. V was clipped by 3 bases and J by 12 bases; unmatched bases: 8. The CDR3 is 13 residues long. The V gene's germline CDR1 is SGHRS and CDR2 YFSETQ. CDR3 sequence reads: CASSSDPGTGQFF. The CDR3, as DNA: TGCGCCAGCAGCTCCGACCCCGGGACAGGGCAGTTCTTC. The variable domain in full, completed from reference TRBV5-1 and TRBJ2-1, reads KAGVTQTPRYLIKTRGQQVTLSCSPISGHRSVSWYQQTPGQGLQFLFEYFSETQRNKGNFPGRFSGRQFSNSRSEMNVSTLELGDSALYLCASSSDPGTGQFFGPGTRLTVL.

This CDR3 is CASSSPGQGGGETQYF. CDR3 nucleotide sequence: TGTGCCAGCAGTTCACCGGGACAGGGCGGGGGTGAGACCCAGTACTTC. J is TRBJ2-5 and V is TRBV28, with TRBD1 matching 9 bases. V lost 4 bases and J lost 5; bases outside the gene matches: 11. The CDR3 totals 16 residues. Germline CDR1 and CDR2: MDHEN and SYDVKM.

The V gene is TRBV6-5, the J gene TRBJ1-3; D is ambiguous. Germline-derived CDR1 and CDR2 are MNHEY and SVGAGI. With 6 bases removed from V and 3 bases from J, the gap between germline ends came to 6 bases. This CDR3 has 12 amino acids. In DNA form, the CDR3 reads TGTGCCAGCAGCCCCAATGGAAACACCATATATTTT. This gives the protein CASSPNGNTIYF.

The chain links TRBV6-5 to TRBJ1-2, with D unresolved. The CDR3 is made up of 13 amino acids. Per germline, CDR1 MNHEY and CDR2 SVGAGI. V lost 2 bases to trimming and J lost 4 bases, with 8 bases between them. The CDR3 spells CASSYRAGYGYTF. In DNA, the CDR3 is TGTGCCAGCAGTTACAGGGCGGGCTATGGCTACACCTTC.

The rearrangement links TRBV30 to TRBJ2-3; 9 nucleotides align to TRBD1. Trimming cost V 0 bases and J 4 bases; bases outside gene matches: 2. The germline V gene encodes CDR1 GTSNPN and CDR2 SVGIG (reference sequence). The CDR3 runs to 14 residues. CDR3 amino acids: CAWSVTGGPDTQYF. CDR3 DNA: TGTGCCTGGAGTGTAACAGGGGGCCCAGATACGCAGTATTTT.

This clone was observed a few times. This chain uses TRBV10-1 with TRBJ2-7; 7 bases are a match to TRBD2. The V gene end was trimmed by 3 bases and the J gene end by 2 bases; junction bases not matched to a gene: 7. The germline V gene has CDR1 WNHNN and CDR2 SYGVQD (reference sequence). This CDR3 contains 15 residues. The DNA of the CDR3 is TGCGCCAGCAGTGATTCCCAGCGGGGAACCTACGAGCAGTACTTC. Its protein is CASSDSQRGTYEQYF.

The sample holds a few counts of this clone. The genes are TRBV7-2 and TRBJ1-5; D is perhaps TRBD1 (6 bases). Trimming removed 5 bases at V and 12 bases at J, with 14 bases between. The length of the CDR3 is 12 residues. Germline V gene sequence: CDR1 SGHTA, CDR2 FQGNSA. The CDR3 bases are TGTGCCAGCAGCCCGGACGACAGGCTCCAGCATTTT. This translates into CASSPDDRLQHF.

The chain employs TRBV7-2 and TRBJ1-1; D is possibly TRBD1 (6 bases). Trimming left V 3 bases short and J 9 bases short, with 14 bases between. Germline V gene lookup returns CDR1 SGHTA and CDR2 FQGNSA. This CDR3 contains 13 residues. The CDR3 DNA sequence: TGTGCCAGCAGCTTCCAGGGGAGTGGAAAAGCTTTCTTT. As protein: CASSFQGSGKAFF.

The rearrangement uses TRBV11-2 and TRBJ2-3; tentatively, D is TRBD2 (6 bases). Germline loops: CDR1 SGHAT, CDR2 FQNNGV. CDR3 size: 16 residues. Deletions cut 1 base from V and 1 base from J, with 12 bases between. The CDR3 nucleotides are TGTGCCAGCAGCTTAGGGTCCCCGGGGGGCACAGATACGCAGTATTTT. Amino acid sequence: CASSLGSPGGTDTQYF.

This chain uses TRBV2 with TRBJ1-5; 7 nucleotides line up with TRBD1. This CDR3 comprises 15 residues. V lost 5 bases to trimming and J lost 6 bases; unmatched junction nucleotides: 10. Germline CDR1 is SNHLY and CDR2 is FYNNEI. The CDR3 DNA is TGTGCCAGCAGTAAGGGTGGCCAGGGGGTTCAGCCCCAGCATTTT. This gives the protein CASSKGGQGVQPQHF. Based on the CDR3 plus reference TRBV2 and TRBJ1-5, the full variable domain is EPEVTQTPSHQVTQMGQEVILRCVPISNHLYFYWYRQILGQKVEFLVSFYNNEISEKSEIFDDQFSVERPDGSNFTLKIRSTKLEDSAMYFCASSKGGQGVQPQHFGDGTRLSIL.

The chain is built from TRBV11-1 and TRBJ1-2; 7 bases match TRBD1. Germline-derived CDR1 and CDR2 are SGHAT and FQDESV (reference sequence). V gave up 5 bases and J gave up 1 base; unmatched junction bases: 4. The CDR3 sequence is 14 residues long. CDR3 sequence (DNA): TGTGCCAGCAGCCAGACAGGGAGTAACTATGGCTACACCTTC. The encoded protein is CASSQTGSNYGYTF.

The chain combines TRBV11-2 with TRBJ1-3; D is undetermined. Germline V gives CDR1 SGHAT, CDR2 FQNNGV. V dropped 5 bases and J dropped 8 bases, with 13 bases sitting between them. The CDR3 consists of 13 residues. The DNA for the CDR3 is TGTGCCAGCAGCCCCGGTTTGAGGGACACCATATATTTT. It yields the protein CASSPGLRDTIYF.